Following are 17 T cell receptor beta chains from one sample sequenced in a study of neurological immune-mediated disorders (dated by TCRdb to the late 2010s). Libraries were prepared through 5' RACE. Sequencing was performed on an Illumina HiSeq 2500. The public reads were quality trimmed at Q25 with fastp and then assembled into clones with MiXCR by TCRdb, keeping productive beta chains. Each record represents a unique CDR3 protein, reported with the most common genes and DNA among its rows. Present in this sample are 78,000 or so distinct CDR3 sequences, 4.5% to 6.5% of which were seen just once. The ten biggest clones cover less than 2.5% of the sample. The material sequenced was PBMCs. These receptors came from a woman aged 25-40 years with multiple sclerosis.

The V call is TRBV7-9, the J call TRBJ1-4; D unresolved. This CDR3 comprises 12 residues. Per germline, CDR1 SEHNR and CDR2 FQNEAQ (reference sequence). V was pared by 4 bases and J by 8 bases, with 8 bases between. CDR3 in amino acids: CASSSSQEKLFF. CDR3 DNA: TGTGCCAGCAGCTCCTCCCAGGAAAAACTGTTTTTT.

This clonotype was seen a few times. This chain connects TRBV6-5 to TRBJ2-1; tentatively, D is TRBD2 (7 bases). This CDR3 comprises 17 residues. Deletions cut 2 bases from V and 6 bases from J, with 20 bases between. Germline-derived CDR1 and CDR2 are MNHEY and SVGAGI. This CDR3 reads CASSYPKGEGESNEQFF. The CDR3 coding sequence is TGTGCCAGCAGTTACCCTAAGGGGGAGGGCGAATCCAATGAGCAGTTCTTC.

At least ten counts were recorded for this clonotype. The gene calls are TRBV14 and TRBJ1-2, with 7 bases matching TRBD1. V lost 4 bases to trimming and J lost 6 bases; unmatched junction nucleotides: 8. Germline V lookup: CDR1 SGHDN, CDR2 FVKESK. The CDR3 is 14 amino acids. The CDR3 coding sequence is TGTGCCAGCAGCCGGGGACAGTTTTTCCATGGCTACACCTTC. It specifies CASSRGQFFHGYTF.

In its sample, this clonotype was seen many times. This rearrangement joins TRBV20-1 to TRBJ2-1; 10 bases are shared with TRBD2. The CDR3 totals 15 residues. J gave up 0 bases and V 1 base, and 0 bases lay outside the gene matches. Looked up from germline, CDR1 is DFQATT and CDR2 is SNEGSKA (reference sequence). This chain's CDR3 is CSARASGSSYNEQFF. The CDR3 bases are TGCAGTGCTAGAGCTAGCGGGAGCTCCTACAATGAGCAGTTCTTC.

This clonotype is termed medium-sized. The rearrangement joins TRBV5-1 to TRBJ2-2; the match to TRBD2 covers 13 bases. The CDR3 contains 19 residues. Germline V gene data show CDR1 as SGHRS and CDR2 as YFSETQ. The J segment lost 3 bases and the V segment lost 4 bases, leaving 12 bases of the junction unmatched. The DNA for the CDR3 is TGCGCCAGCAGCCCCCGGGCGCCTGGGACTAGCGGGGACACCGGGGAGCTGTTTTTT. This codes for CASSPRAPGTSGDTGELFF.

The sample holds many counts of this clonotype. V is TRBV5-1 and J is TRBJ2-7; maybe TRBD2 (5 bases). V lost 4 bases and J 1 base, leaving 15 bases between the germline ends. This CDR3 comprises 15 residues. Germline lookup yields CDR1 SGHRS and CDR2 YFSETQ. Here the CDR3 DNA reads TGCGCCAGCAGCAGATTTAGCGCAAATTCCTACGAGCAGTACTTC. Its translation: CASSRFSANSYEQYF.

This clonotype was seen only a few times. The chain couples TRBV11-2 to TRBJ2-3; no definite D call. Trimming pared 5 bases from V and 6 bases from J, leaving 9 bases between. CDR3 length equals 12 residues. CDR1 is SGHAT, CDR2 FQNNGV, per germline. The CDR3 DNA follows: TGTGCCAGCAGCCACACTGGGGATACGCAGTATTTT. Its translation is CASSHTGDTQYF. The whole variable domain, remainder taken from reference TRBV11-2 and TRBJ2-3, is EAGVAQSPRYKIIEKRQSVAFWCNPISGHATLYWYQQILGQGPKLLIQFQNNGVVDDSQLPKDRFSAERLKGVDSTLKIQPAKLEDSAVYLCASSHTGDTQYFGPGTRLTVL.

The chain has TRBV15 and TRBJ2-1, with D maybe TRBD2 (6 bases). The length of the CDR3 is 15 residues. CDR1 LNHNV and CDR2 YYDKDF come from the germline V gene (reference sequence). Trimming shortened V by 6 bases and J by 0 bases, and 12 bases separated the two germline ends. The DNA for the CDR3 is TGTGCCACCAGTAGACTAGGCAGCTCCTACAATGAGCAGTTCTTC. This gives the protein CATSRLGSSYNEQFF.

The sample holds many counts of this clonotype. The J gene is TRBJ2-3, the V gene TRBV5-1, with a possible D match to TRBD1 (5 bases). CDR1 SGHRS and CDR2 YFSETQ come from the germline V gene. CDR3 length equals 15 residues. V dropped 1 base and J dropped 0 bases, with 9 bases sitting between them. CDR3 in DNA: TGCGCCAGCAGCTTGATGACAGCCAGCACAGATACGCAGTATTTT. The encoded protein is CASSLMTASTDTQYF. The full variable domain, its missing parts supplied by reference TRBV5-1 and TRBJ2-3, is KAGVTQTPRYLIKTRGQQVTLSCSPISGHRSVSWYQQTPGQGLQFLFEYFSETQRNKGNFPGRFSGRQFSNSRSEMNVSTLELGDSALYLCASSLMTASTDTQYFGPGTRLTVL.

Many counts were recorded for this clonotype. This chain uses TRBV3-1 with TRBJ1-5; a possible D gene is TRBD1 (5 bases). This CDR3 spans 14 amino acids. Trimming took off 5 bases at V and 6 bases at J, with 14 bases between the two ends. Per germline, CDR1 LGHDT and CDR2 YNNKEL (reference sequence). The CDR3 coding sequence is TGTGCCAGCAGCGAGATACTGGGGGGTCAGCCCCAGCATTTT. Protein: CASSEILGGQPQHF.

The V gene is TRBV9, the J gene TRBJ2-5; D unresolved. CDR3 length equals 14 residues. V was shortened by 0 bases and J by 0 bases, with 6 bases between the two germline ends. Germline CDR1 SGDLS, CDR2 YYNGEE. CDR3 loop: CASSVGVYQETQYF. The CDR3 nucleotides read TGTGCCAGCAGCGTAGGGGTTTACCAAGAGACCCAGTACTTC.

This clonotype was seen many times. V usage is TRBV5-1 and J usage is TRBJ1-1; 7 positions agree with TRBD1. The CDR3 contains 15 residues. Germline V CDR1 and CDR2: SGHRS, YFSETQ. With V trimmed by 3 bases and J by 0 bases, 5 bases remained unmatched. The CDR3 is CASSWGQPLNTEAFF. The DNA for the CDR3 is TGCGCCAGCAGCTGGGGACAGCCCCTGAACACTGAAGCTTTCTTT.

This clonotype was recorded a few times. V gene TRBV20-1 combines with J gene TRBJ2-3, with 7 bases matching TRBD2. With 5 bases clipped from V and 2 bases from J, the junction kept 7 bases outside the gene matches. CDR1 DFQATT and CDR2 SNEGSKA come from the germline V gene (reference sequence). This CDR3 has 14 amino acids. The CDR3 DNA follows: TGCAGTGCTCCTTGGCGGGGGAACACAGATACGCAGTATTTT. Its translation: CSAPWRGNTDTQYF.

This clonotype has at least ten counts. The chain joins TRBV20-1 to TRBJ2-1; a weak D match, TRBD2 (6 bases). V lost 7 bases and J 8 bases, leaving 18 bases between the germline ends. The V gene's germline CDR1 is DFQATT and CDR2 SNEGSKA (reference sequence). This CDR3 contains 13 residues. CDR3 nucleotides: TGCAGTGGTGTCGAACCGGAGGGCGATGAGCAGTTCTTC. Amino acids: CSGVEPEGDEQFF.

This clonotype has at least ten counts. The chain combines TRBV28 with TRBJ1-6; D not certain. The CDR3 has 14 amino acids. The ends were cut back, 8 bases at V and 0 bases at J, with 8 bases in the middle. Looked up from germline, CDR1 is MDHEN and CDR2 is SYDVKM. The CDR3 nucleotides are TGTGCCAGCCGGTCAAGCTCCTATAATTCACCCCTCCACTTT. It encodes CASRSSSYNSPLHF.

Ten or more counts support this clonotype. The rearrangement joins TRBV20-1 to TRBJ2-1; D not resolved. Trimming stripped 7 bases from V and 6 bases from J, with 16 bases between. This CDR3 contains 13 residues. Germline V CDR1 and CDR2: DFQATT, SNEGSKA (reference sequence). CDR3 sequence: CSVLGILGNEQFF. In DNA form, the CDR3 reads TGCAGTGTCCTAGGGATCCTAGGCAATGAGCAGTTCTTC.

In this sample, this clonotype turned up many times. The chain has TRBV5-1 and TRBJ2-3; 9 nucleotides align to TRBD2. J gave up 7 bases and V 0 bases, and 9 bases lay outside the gene matches. This CDR3 is built from 16 residues. Per germline, CDR1 SGHRS and CDR2 YFSETQ. CDR3 in DNA: TGCGCCAGCAGCTTGGTAGCGGGAGCCCCCACGAATACGCAGTATTTT. It yields the protein CASSLVAGAPTNTQYF.